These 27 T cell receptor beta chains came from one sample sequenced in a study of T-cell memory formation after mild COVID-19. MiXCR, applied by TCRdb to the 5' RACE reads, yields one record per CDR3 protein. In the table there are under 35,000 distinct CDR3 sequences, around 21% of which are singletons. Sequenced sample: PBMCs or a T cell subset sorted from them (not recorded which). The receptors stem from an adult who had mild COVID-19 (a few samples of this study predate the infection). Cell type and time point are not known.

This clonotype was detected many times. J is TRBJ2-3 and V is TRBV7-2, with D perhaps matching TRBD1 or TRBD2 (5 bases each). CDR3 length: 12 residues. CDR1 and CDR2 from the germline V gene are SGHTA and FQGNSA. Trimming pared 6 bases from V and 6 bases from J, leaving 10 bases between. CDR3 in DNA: TGTGCCAGCAGTCACGGGGCCGATACGCAGTATTTT. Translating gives CASSHGADTQYF.

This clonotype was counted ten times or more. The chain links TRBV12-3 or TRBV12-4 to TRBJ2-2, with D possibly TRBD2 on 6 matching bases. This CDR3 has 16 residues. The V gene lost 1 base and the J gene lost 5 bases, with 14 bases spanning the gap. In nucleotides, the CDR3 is TGTGCCAGCAGTTTAGGGCTGGGCCGGGGGACCGGGGAGCTGTTTTTT. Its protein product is CASSLGLGRGTGELFF.

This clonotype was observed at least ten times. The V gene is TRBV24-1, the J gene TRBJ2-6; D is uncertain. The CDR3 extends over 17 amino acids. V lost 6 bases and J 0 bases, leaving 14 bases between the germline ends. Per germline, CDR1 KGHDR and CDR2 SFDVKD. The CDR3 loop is CATSSTPHNSGANVLTF. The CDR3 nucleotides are TGTGCCACCAGTTCAACCCCGCACAACTCTGGGGCCAACGTCCTGACTTTC.

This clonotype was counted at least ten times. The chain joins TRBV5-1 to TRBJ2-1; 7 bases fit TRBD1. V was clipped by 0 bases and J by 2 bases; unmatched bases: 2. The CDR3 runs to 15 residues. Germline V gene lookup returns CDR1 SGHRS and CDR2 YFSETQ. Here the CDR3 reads CASSLEGQAYNEQFF. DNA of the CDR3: TGCGCCAGCAGCTTGGAAGGACAGGCCTACAATGAGCAGTTCTTC.

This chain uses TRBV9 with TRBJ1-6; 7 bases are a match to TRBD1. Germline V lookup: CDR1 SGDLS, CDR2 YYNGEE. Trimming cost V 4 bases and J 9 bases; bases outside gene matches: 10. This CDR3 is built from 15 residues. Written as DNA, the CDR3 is TGTGCCAGCAGCCCCAGGGGAGGGGGCGCTTCACCCCTCCACTTT. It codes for CASSPRGGGASPLHF.

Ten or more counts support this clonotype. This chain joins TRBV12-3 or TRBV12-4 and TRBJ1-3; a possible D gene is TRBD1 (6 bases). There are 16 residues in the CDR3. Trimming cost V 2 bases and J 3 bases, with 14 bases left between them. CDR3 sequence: CASSLSGGGGGNTIYF. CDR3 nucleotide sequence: TGTGCCAGCAGTTTATCCGGGGGCGGTGGTGGAAACACCATATATTTT.

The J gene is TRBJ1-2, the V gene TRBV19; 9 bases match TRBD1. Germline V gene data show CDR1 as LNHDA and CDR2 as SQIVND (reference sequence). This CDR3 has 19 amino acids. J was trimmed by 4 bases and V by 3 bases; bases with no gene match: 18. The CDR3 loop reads CASSIRGQGNANLPYGYTF. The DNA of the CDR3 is TGTGCCAGTAGTATCCGCGGACAGGGGAATGCGAATCTACCCTATGGCTACACCTTC.

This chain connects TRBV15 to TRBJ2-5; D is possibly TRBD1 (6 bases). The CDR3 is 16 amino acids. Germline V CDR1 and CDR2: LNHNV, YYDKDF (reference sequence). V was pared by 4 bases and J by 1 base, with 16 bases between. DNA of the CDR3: TGTGCCACCAGCACCATACTAAGCAGGGGCCAAGAGACCCAGTACTTC. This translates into CATSTILSRGQETQYF.

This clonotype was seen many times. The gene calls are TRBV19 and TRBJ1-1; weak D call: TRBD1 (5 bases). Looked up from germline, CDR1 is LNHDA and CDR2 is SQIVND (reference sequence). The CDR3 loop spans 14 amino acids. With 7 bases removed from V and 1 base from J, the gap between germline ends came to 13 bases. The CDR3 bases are TGTGCCAGTACCCCGGGACCTAGGAACACTGAAGCTTTCTTT. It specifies CASTPGPRNTEAFF.

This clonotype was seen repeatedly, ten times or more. As DNA, the CDR3 is TGTGCCAGCAGCCAAGACGGGACAGGCCGAGGATCTTTCTTT. Translation gives CASSQDGTGRGSFF. The chain recombines TRBV3-1 with TRBJ1-1; TRBD1 aligns across 8 bases. The V gene end was trimmed by 0 bases and the J gene end by 12 bases; junction bases not matched to a gene: 9. The CDR3 runs 14 residues. Germline-derived CDR1 and CDR2 are LGHDT and YNNKEL (reference sequence).

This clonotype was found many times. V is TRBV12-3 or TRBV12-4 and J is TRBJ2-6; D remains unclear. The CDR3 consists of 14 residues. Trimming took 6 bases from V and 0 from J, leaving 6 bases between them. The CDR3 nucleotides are TGTGCCAGCAGACAGAGCTCTGGGGCCAACGTCCTGACTTTC. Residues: CASRQSSGANVLTF.

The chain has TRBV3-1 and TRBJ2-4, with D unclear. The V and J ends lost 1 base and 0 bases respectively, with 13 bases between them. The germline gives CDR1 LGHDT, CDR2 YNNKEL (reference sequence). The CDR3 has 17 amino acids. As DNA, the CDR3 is TGTGCCAGCAGCCAAGGGTTTCCAGAGATAGCCAAAAACATTCAGTACTTC. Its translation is CASSQGFPEIAKNIQYF.

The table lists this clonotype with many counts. This CDR3 reads CASSLDSPRDTQYF. The CDR3 nucleotides are TGCGCCAGCAGCTTGGACTCCCCGAGAGATACGCAGTATTTT. The chain joins TRBV5-1 to TRBJ2-3; D not resolved. CDR3 length: 14 residues. The germline CDR1 and CDR2 sequences are SGHRS and YFSETQ. Trimming took 0 bases from V and 5 from J, leaving 10 bases between them.

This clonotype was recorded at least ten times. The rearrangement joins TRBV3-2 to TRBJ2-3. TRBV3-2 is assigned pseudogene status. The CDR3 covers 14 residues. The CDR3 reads CASSQAMNTDTQYF. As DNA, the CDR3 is TGTGCCAGCAGCCAAGCCATGAACACAGATACGCAGTATTTT.

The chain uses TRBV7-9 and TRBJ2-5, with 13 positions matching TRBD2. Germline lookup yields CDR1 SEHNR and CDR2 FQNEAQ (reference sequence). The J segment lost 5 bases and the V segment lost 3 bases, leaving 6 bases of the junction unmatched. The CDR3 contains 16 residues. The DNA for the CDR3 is TGTGCCAGCAGCTTGACTAGCGGGAGGCTAGGGGAGACCCAGTACTTC. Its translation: CASSLTSGRLGETQYF.

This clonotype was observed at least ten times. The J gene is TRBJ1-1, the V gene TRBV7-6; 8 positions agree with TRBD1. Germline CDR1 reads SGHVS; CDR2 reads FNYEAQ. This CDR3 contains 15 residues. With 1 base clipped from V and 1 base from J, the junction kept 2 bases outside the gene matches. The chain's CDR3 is CASSLGQGWNTEAFF. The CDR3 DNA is TGTGCCAGCAGCTTAGGACAGGGGTGGAACACTGAAGCTTTCTTT. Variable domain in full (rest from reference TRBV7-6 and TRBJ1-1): GAGVSQSPRYKVTKRGQDVALRCDPISGHVSLYWYRQALGQGPEFLTYFNYEAQQDKSGLPNDRFSAERPEGSISTLTIQRTEQRDSAMYRCASSLGQGWNTEAFFGQGTRLTVV.

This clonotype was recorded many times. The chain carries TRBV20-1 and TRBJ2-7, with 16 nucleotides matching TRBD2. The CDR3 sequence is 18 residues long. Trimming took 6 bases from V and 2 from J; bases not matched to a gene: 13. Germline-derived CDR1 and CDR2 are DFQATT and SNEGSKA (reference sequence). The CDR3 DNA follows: TGCAGTGCAAGTCCACGTGGGACTAGCGGGAGGGCGGCCTACGAGCAGTACTTC. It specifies CSASPRGTSGRAAYEQYF.

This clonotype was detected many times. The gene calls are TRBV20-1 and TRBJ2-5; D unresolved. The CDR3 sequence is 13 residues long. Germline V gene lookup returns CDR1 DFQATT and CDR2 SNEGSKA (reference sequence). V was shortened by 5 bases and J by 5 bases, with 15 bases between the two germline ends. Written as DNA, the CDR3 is TGCAGTGCTCCACGACCGGAACGGGAGACCCAGTACTTC. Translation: CSAPRPERETQYF.

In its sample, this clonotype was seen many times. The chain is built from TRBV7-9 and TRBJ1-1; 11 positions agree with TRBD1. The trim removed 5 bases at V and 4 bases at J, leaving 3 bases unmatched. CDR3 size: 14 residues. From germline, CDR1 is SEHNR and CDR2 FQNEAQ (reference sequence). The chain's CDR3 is CASSPGTGGTEAFF. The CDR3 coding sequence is TGTGCCAGCAGCCCAGGGACAGGGGGCACTGAAGCTTTCTTT.

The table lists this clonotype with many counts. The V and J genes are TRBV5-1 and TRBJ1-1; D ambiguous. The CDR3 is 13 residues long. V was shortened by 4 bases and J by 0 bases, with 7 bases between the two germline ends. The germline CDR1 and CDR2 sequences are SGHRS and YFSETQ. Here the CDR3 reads CASSQTLNTEAFF. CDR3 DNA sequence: TGCGCCAGCAGCCAGACCCTGAACACTGAAGCTTTCTTT.

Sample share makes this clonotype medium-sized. The chain's CDR3 is CASSFTGYEQYF. CDR3 DNA sequence: TGTGCCAGCAGCTTTACAGGGTACGAGCAGTACTTC. The genes are TRBV7-2 and TRBJ2-7; TRBD1 might be the D (6 bases). V was pared by 3 bases and J by 4 bases, with 7 bases between. Germline CDR1 SGHTA, CDR2 FQGNSA. CDR3 length equals 12 residues.

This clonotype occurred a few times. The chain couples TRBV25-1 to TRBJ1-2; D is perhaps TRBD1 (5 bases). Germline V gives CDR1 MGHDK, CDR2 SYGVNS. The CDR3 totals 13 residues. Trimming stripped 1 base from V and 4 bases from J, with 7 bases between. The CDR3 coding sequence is TGTGCCAGCAGTGAATCAGGGTTCTATGGCTACACCTTC. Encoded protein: CASSESGFYGYTF.

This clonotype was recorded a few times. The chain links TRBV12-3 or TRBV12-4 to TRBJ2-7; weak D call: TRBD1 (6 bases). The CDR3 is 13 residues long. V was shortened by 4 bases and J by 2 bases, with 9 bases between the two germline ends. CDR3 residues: CASSYRVPYEQYF. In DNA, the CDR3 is TGTGCCAGCAGTTACAGGGTCCCCTACGAGCAGTACTTC.

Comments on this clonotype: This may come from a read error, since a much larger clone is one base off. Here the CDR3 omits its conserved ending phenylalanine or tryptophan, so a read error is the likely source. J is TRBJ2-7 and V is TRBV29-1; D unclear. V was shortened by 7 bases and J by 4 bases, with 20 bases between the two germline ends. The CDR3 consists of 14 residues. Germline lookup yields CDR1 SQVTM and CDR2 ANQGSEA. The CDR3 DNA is TGCAGCGCCGCGTCTTGGACCGACCATTACGAGCAGTACTTA. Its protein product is CSAASWTDHYEQYL.

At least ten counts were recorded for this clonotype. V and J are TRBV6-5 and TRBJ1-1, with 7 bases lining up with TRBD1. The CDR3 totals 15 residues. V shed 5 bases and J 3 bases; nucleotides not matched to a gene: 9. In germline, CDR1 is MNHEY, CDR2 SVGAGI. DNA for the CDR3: TGTGCCAGCAGTGGCAGGGGGGCCGGGGACACTGAAGCTTTCTTT. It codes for CASSGRGAGDTEAFF.

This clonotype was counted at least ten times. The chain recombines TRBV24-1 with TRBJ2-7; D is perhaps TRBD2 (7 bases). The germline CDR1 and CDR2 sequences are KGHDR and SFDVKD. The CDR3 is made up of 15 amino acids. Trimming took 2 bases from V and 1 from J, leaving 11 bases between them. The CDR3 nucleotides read TGTGCCACCAGTGATTCAAGGGGGGGATCCTACGAGCAGTACTTC. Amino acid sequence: CATSDSRGGSYEQYF.

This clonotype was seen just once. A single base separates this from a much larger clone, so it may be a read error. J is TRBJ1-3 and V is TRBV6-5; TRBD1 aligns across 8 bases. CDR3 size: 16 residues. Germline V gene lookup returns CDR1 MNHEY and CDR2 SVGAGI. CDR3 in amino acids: CSSKRTGTFSGNTIYF. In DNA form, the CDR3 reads TGTTCCAGCAAGAGGACAGGGACTTTCTCTGGAAACACCATATATTTT.